The 26 T cell receptor beta chains given below trace back to one sample, sequenced in a study of T cells of healthy individuals. TCRdb redid the calling of the 5' RACE reads with MiXCR, one entry per CDR3 protein. The sample lists some 82,000 distinct CDR3 sequences; about 5% were seen once. The origin of the receptors is a female donor in good health.

V is TRBV5-4 and J is TRBJ1-5; D gene unclear. CDR3 length: 13 amino acids. V gave up 0 bases and J gave up 7 bases, with 8 bases separating them. The germline V gene encodes CDR1 SGHNT and CDR2 YYREEE (reference sequence). CDR3 sequence: CASSLDRAQPQHF. For the CDR3, the DNA is TGTGCCAGCAGCTTGGATAGGGCCCAGCCCCAGCATTTT.

This clonotype was found many times. The chain combines TRBV28 with TRBJ2-3; TRBD2 matches 13 bases. The CDR3 covers 20 residues. Germline V gene lookup returns CDR1 MDHEN and CDR2 SYDVKM. The V segment lost 2 bases and the J segment 3 bases; nucleotides outside the gene matches: 14. The CDR3 sequence: CASSLIHPGLAGVVTDTQYF. DNA for the CDR3: TGTGCCAGCAGTTTAATACACCCAGGACTAGCGGGAGTGGTGACAGATACGCAGTATTTT.

Ten or more counts support this clonotype. The rearrangement uses TRBV7-2 and TRBJ2-4, with D possibly TRBD1 on 6 matching bases. This CDR3 has 16 residues. Trimming left V 5 bases short and J 0 bases short, with 14 bases between. Germline V gene lookup returns CDR1 SGHTA and CDR2 FQGNSA. CDR3 in amino acids: CASSITGPTAKNIQYF. The CDR3 DNA sequence: TGTGCCAGCAGCATAACAGGGCCGACAGCCAAAAACATTCAGTACTTC.

This clonotype was observed many times. The rearrangement uses TRBV7-8 and TRBJ2-1; 13 bases are a match to TRBD2. Germline CDR1 is SGHVS and CDR2 is FQNEAQ. This CDR3 is built from 17 residues. With V trimmed by 2 bases and J by 10 bases, 11 bases remained unmatched. Here the CDR3 DNA reads TGTGCCAGCAGCTTATCGCTCGGACTAGCGGGAGAGTTCGAGCAGTTCTTC. Translation: CASSLSLGLAGEFEQFF.

This clonotype was detected ten times or more. The rearrangement joins TRBV4-1 to TRBJ1-3; 7 nucleotides align to TRBD1. V dropped 4 bases and J dropped 1; count of bases not matched to a gene: 4. The CDR3 runs to 15 residues. Germline assignment: CDR1 MGHRA and CDR2 YSYEKL. For the CDR3, the DNA is TGCGCCAGCAGCCGACAGGGCGATTCTGGAAACACCATATATTTT. This codes for CASSRQGDSGNTIYF.

This clonotype was counted at least ten times. The chain has TRBV10-3 and TRBJ2-6; no reliable D call. The CDR3 loop spans 15 amino acids. CDR1 is ENHRY, CDR2 SYGVKD, per germline. The ends were cut back, 6 bases at V and 6 bases at J, with 15 bases in the middle. The CDR3, as DNA: TGTGCCATCAGCGAAGGAGCCGTCGAGGCCAACGTCCTGACTTTC. This sequence encodes CAISEGAVEANVLTF.

At least ten counts were recorded for this clonotype. The V gene is TRBV29-1, the J gene TRBJ1-3; D is perhaps TRBD1 (5 bases). V gave up 7 bases and J gave up 2 bases, with 15 bases separating them. Germline lookup yields CDR1 SQVTM and CDR2 ANQGSEA. CDR3 length: 14 amino acids. The CDR3 coding sequence is TGCAGCGCCGCCCCGCCAGGGACTGGAAACACCATATATTTT. Amino acid sequence: CSAAPPGTGNTIYF.

V is TRBV6-2 or TRBV6-3 and J is TRBJ2-1; D might be TRBD2 (5 bases). The germline V and J ends were trimmed by 7 bases and 0 bases, with 31 bases remaining between them. Per the germline V gene, CDR1 is MNHEY and CDR2 is SVGEGT. The CDR3 is 21 residues long. The CDR3, as DNA: TGTGCCAGCAAGACCGTCGGTACGCATCGTAATCTAGCAGTCTCCTACAATGAGCAGTTCTTC. This codes for CASKTVGTHRNLAVSYNEQFF.

This clonotype has at least ten counts. V and J are TRBV4-1 and TRBJ1-5; 8 bases line up with TRBD1. The germline gives CDR1 MGHRA, CDR2 YSYEKL. Unmatched junction bases numbered 9, after V lost 2 bases and J lost 6 bases. CDR3 length: 16 residues. The CDR3 loop is CASSQIQGAIAQPQHF. CDR3 nucleotide sequence: TGCGCCAGCAGCCAAATCCAGGGGGCGATTGCTCAGCCCCAGCATTTT.

The J gene is TRBJ2-7, the V gene TRBV7-3, with 11 bases fitting TRBD2. Germline CDR1 SGHTA, CDR2 FQGTGA. The ends lost 5 bases at V and 4 bases at J; junction bases unmatched: 7. This CDR3 region has 15 residues. CDR3 in amino acids: CASSLYSGRAYEQYF. The CDR3 region has the DNA TGTGCCAGCAGCCTCTATAGCGGGAGGGCGTACGAGCAGTACTTC. The complete variable domain, with remaining parts taken from reference TRBV7-3 and TRBJ2-7, reads GAGVSQTPSNKVTEKGKYVELRCDPISGHTALYWYRQSLGQGPEFLIYFQGTGAADDSGLPNDRFFAVRPEGSVSTLKIQRTERGDSAVYLCASSLYSGRAYEQYFGPGTRLTVT.

This clonotype has ten or more counts. It is likely a read error, because the conserved phenylalanine at the end of the CDR3 is missing. No DNA is shown, since the ends of the CDR3 on it are uncertain; the CDR3 is the one TCRdb lists. V is TRBV20-1 and J is TRBJ1-5. Germline CDR1 reads DFQATT; CDR2 reads SNEGSKA (reference sequence). Inclusive of both ends, the CDR3 amounts to 9 amino acids. This chain's CDR3 is CSARDVGEV.

This clonotype was found many times. The chain carries TRBV25-1 and TRBJ2-3; D is unresolved. From germline, CDR1 is MGHDK and CDR2 SYGVNS. This CDR3 is built from 10 residues. CDR3 coding DNA: TGTGCTTATGGAGCGGATACGCAGTATTTT. Translating it yields CAYGADTQYF.

At least ten counts were recorded for this clonotype. The rearrangement links TRBV3-1 to TRBJ2-4; TRBD2 matches at 7 bases. The V gene end was trimmed by 4 bases and the J gene end by 1 base; junction bases not matched to a gene: 7. Germline V gene lookup returns CDR1 LGHDT and CDR2 YNNKEL (reference sequence). The CDR3 has 16 residues. CDR3 DNA: TGTGCCAGCAGCCCGAAAGCGGGATGGGCCAAAAACATTCAGTACTTC. This encodes CASSPKAGWAKNIQYF.

Ten or more counts support this clonotype. The rearrangement links TRBV20-1 to TRBJ1-6; no clear D gene. The CDR3 covers 14 residues. Trimming cost V 0 bases and J 7 bases, with 10 bases left between them. CDR1 is DFQATT, CDR2 SNEGSKA, per germline (reference sequence). The CDR3 region is CSARDSVGNSPLHF. CDR3 DNA: TGCAGTGCTAGAGATTCGGTCGGGAATTCACCCCTCCACTTT.

This clonotype was detected ten times or more. V and J are TRBV19 and TRBJ2-7; the match to TRBD1 covers 7 bases. The V and J ends lost 5 bases and 3 bases, in that order; junction bases with no gene match: 4. The CDR3 contains 13 residues. The germline V gene encodes CDR1 LNHDA and CDR2 SQIVND (reference sequence). This CDR3 reads CASSPGQVYEQYF. CDR3 in DNA: TGTGCCAGTAGTCCCGGACAGGTCTACGAGCAGTACTTC. Drawing the rest from reference TRBV19 and TRBJ2-7, the complete variable domain is DGGITQSPKYLFRKEGQNVTLSCEQNLNHDAMYWYRQDPGQGLRLIYYSQIVNDFQKGDIAEGYSVSREKKESFPLTVTSAQKNPTAFYLCASSPGQVYEQYFGPGTRLTVT.

In its sample, this clonotype was seen many times. The V gene is TRBV7-3, the J gene TRBJ2-2, with a possible D match to TRBD2 (6 bases). Germline-derived CDR1 and CDR2 are SGHTA and FQGTGA. The CDR3 sequence is 15 residues long. V was shortened by 8 bases and J by 4 bases, with 17 bases between the two germline ends. The CDR3 nucleotides are TGTGCCAGCTCGGTTGGCTCCGGGAGCACCGGGGAGCTGTTTTTT. Translation: CASSVGSGSTGELFF.

The table lists this clonotype with many counts. The CDR3 here is CASSWASGTDTQYF. CDR3 bases: TGTGCCAGCAGTTGGGCTAGCGGGACAGATACGCAGTATTTT. The chain combines TRBV6-2 or TRBV6-3 with TRBJ2-3; TRBD2 aligns across 8 bases. The J segment lost 3 bases and the V segment lost 4 bases, leaving 3 bases of the junction unmatched. The germline V gene has CDR1 MNHEY and CDR2 SVGEGT. This CDR3 region has 14 residues.

The table lists this clonotype with many counts. V usage is TRBV6-5 and J usage is TRBJ2-7; the D gene is possibly TRBD2 (6 bases). This CDR3 spans 13 amino acids. Germline V gene lookup returns CDR1 MNHEY and CDR2 SVGAGI. V was clipped by 6 bases and J by 3 bases, with 12 bases between them. The CDR3 nucleotides are TGTGCCAGCAGCCCGGGACTGAACTACGAGCAGTACTTC. It codes for CASSPGLNYEQYF.

This clonotype came up many times. V usage is TRBV18 and J usage is TRBJ1-1, with D perhaps TRBD1 (5 bases). Germline CDR1 is KGHSH and CDR2 is LQKENI. The CDR3 sequence is 14 residues long. The V and J ends lost 9 bases and 0 bases respectively, with 14 bases between them. CDR3 in DNA: TGTGCCAGTATCACTGACAGCCTGAACACTGAAGCTTTCTTT. Amino acid sequence: CASITDSLNTEAFF.

This rearrangement joins TRBV6-5 to TRBJ2-6; D unresolved. Germline loops: CDR1 MNHEY, CDR2 SVGAGI. V gave up 0 bases and J gave up 0 bases, with 3 bases separating them. This CDR3 contains 15 residues. The DNA for the CDR3 is TGTGCCAGCAGTTACTCGGCCTCTGGGGCCAACGTCCTGACTTTC. This sequence encodes CASSYSASGANVLTF.

This clonotype was found many times. The chain has TRBV6-2 or TRBV6-3 and TRBJ1-5, with D maybe TRBD1 (6 bases). The CDR3 extends over 13 amino acids. Germline CDR1 MNHEY, CDR2 SVGEGT. Trimming took off 9 bases at V and 7 bases at J, with 16 bases between the two ends. The CDR3 sequence: CARSLQGWQPQHF. The CDR3 DNA reads TGTGCCAGATCTCTTCAGGGGTGGCAGCCCCAGCATTTT.

Ten or more counts support this clonotype. This sequence joins TRBV5-1 and TRBJ2-1, with 13 positions matching TRBD2. CDR1 is SGHRS and CDR2 is YFSETQ in the germline V gene. V lost 1 base to trimming and J lost 6 bases; unmatched junction nucleotides: 7. This CDR3 spans 17 amino acids. The CDR3 loop is CASSLSLAGGQLNEQFF. As DNA, the CDR3 is TGCGCCAGCAGCTTGTCACTAGCGGGAGGGCAACTCAATGAGCAGTTCTTC.

This clonotype showed up just a few times. The chain links TRBV7-2 to TRBJ1-5; 11 nucleotides match TRBD1. Looked up from germline, CDR1 is SGHTA and CDR2 is FQGNSA. The CDR3 contains 16 residues. Trimming removed 0 bases from V and 7 bases from J; junction bases left unmatched: 5. The CDR3 DNA follows: TGTGCCAGCAGCTTAGCTTGGACAGGGGGCGGGCAGCCCCAGCATTTT. The encoded protein is CASSLAWTGGGQPQHF.

In this sample, this clonotype turned up many times. The chain couples TRBV5-1 to TRBJ2-1; TRBD2 aligns across 7 bases. This CDR3 is built from 15 residues. Germline assignment: CDR1 SGHRS and CDR2 YFSETQ. J lost 7 bases, V lost 2 bases, and 9 bases had no gene match. The CDR3: CASSLWAGAENEQFF. CDR3 nucleotide sequence: TGCGCCAGCAGCTTATGGGCGGGAGCGGAAAATGAGCAGTTCTTC.

V is TRBV3-1 and J is TRBJ2-5; D may be TRBD2 (5 bases). V was shortened by 1 base and J by 7 bases, with 7 bases between the two germline ends. Germline loops: CDR1 LGHDT, CDR2 YNNKEL (reference sequence). This CDR3 spans 12 amino acids. The CDR3, as DNA: TGTGCCAGCAGCCAAGGTCGGGGGACCCAGTACTTC. Protein product: CASSQGRGTQYF.

There are many counts of this clonotype. The J gene is TRBJ2-2, the V gene TRBV29-1, with 8 bases aligning to TRBD1. The germline gives CDR1 SQVTM, CDR2 ANQGSEA. CDR3 size: 14 residues. V lost 7 bases and J lost 4; bases outside the gene matches: 8. The CDR3 spells CSAPDRGRTGELFF. DNA for the CDR3: TGCAGCGCCCCAGACAGGGGACGCACCGGGGAGCTGTTTTTT.